This T cell receptor beta chain was found in a study of radiation and T cells in renal cell carcinoma. Study-level findings and limits: No pretreatment tumor biopsies were available for baseline clonotypes.

Profiling relied on immunoSEQ multiplex PCR, and the TCRdb table lists in-frame clones only, not all of them. The table has 150,000 or so clones, roughly 88% seen once; the top ten hold approximately 12%. Time point here: baseline pretreatment blood. The treatment denotes: 15 Gy SBRT to primary tumor, nephrectomy 4 weeks later. Clear cell pathology was present in this patient's renal cell carcinoma. Of note for this clone: Its antigen is still unknown.

Germline assignment: CDR1 MNHNY and CDR2 SVGAGI (reference sequence). Trimming cost V 2 bases and J 4 bases, with 6 bases left between them. The CDR3 is made up of 13 amino acids. The clonotype comes from a woman between 45 and 60 years old with renal cell carcinoma. The chain carries TRBV6-6 and TRBJ1-3; D uncertain. Source: blood, taken from a patient whose treatment included radiotherapy and nephrectomy. The CDR3 reads CASSYTEGNTIYF. The DNA of the CDR3 is TGTGCCAGCAGTTACACGGAGGGAAACACCATATATTTT.